The clone carrying this TCR beta chain has only a few counts. Antigen: not known. The CDR3 totals 16 residues. Germline CDR1 SGHRS, CDR2 YFSETQ. With V trimmed by 4 bases and J by 7 bases, 11 bases remained unmatched. This specimen belongs to a study of post-analysis software for immune sequencing data. Overall study findings and caveats: Patients used a few TRBV segments, including TRBV5-6, TRBV5-1 and TRBV20-1, more often than controls.

Unique molecular identifiers had been added to the TCR beta cDNA libraries. TCRdb passed the PCR reads through MiXCR, listing each CDR3 protein once. The sample contains hundreds of thousands of distinct CDR3 sequences, roughly 47% of which appear only once. The sequence was obtained from a girl under 18 with multiple sclerosis. The specimen sequenced was blood. This rearrangement joins TRBV5-1 to TRBJ2-1, with TRBD2 matching 10 bases. CDR3: CASSTYSGGQINEQFF. The CDR3 DNA sequence: TGCGCCAGCAGCACGTATAGCGGGGGGCAGATAAATGAGCAGTTCTTC.